The 15 T cell receptor beta chains reported below all come from one sample, sequenced in a study of shared clonotypes between healthy human individuals. The data were produced by immunoSEQ multiplex PCR, yet TCRdb's version contains in-frame clones alone and is incomplete. Of some 2 million clones in the sample, 85% to 95% were seen once. The sample consisted of naive CD4+ T cells sorted from blood. Subset specified: CD45RA+ positively selected. Every receptor here comes from a man younger than 30 in good health.

This clone was recorded a few times. V is TRBV11-2 and J is TRBJ2-1, with D possibly matching TRBD2 (6 bases). Germline V lookup: CDR1 SGHAT, CDR2 FQNNGV. V lost 5 bases and J 3 bases, leaving 26 bases between the germline ends. The CDR3 contains 19 residues. This CDR3 reads CASSPEGYTSRPDYNEQFF. The CDR3 coding sequence is TGTGCCAGCAGCCCGGAGGGCTACACTAGCCGCCCGGACTACAATGAGCAGTTCTTC.

The chain couples TRBV2 to TRBJ1-1; TRBD1 agrees at 7 bases. This CDR3 is 16 amino acids long. Germline CDR1 and CDR2: SNHLY and FYNNEI. Losses at the gene ends were 3 bases for V and 1 base for J; bases not matched to a gene: 8. The CDR3 is CASSDGWGQRNTEAFF. As DNA, the CDR3 is TGTGCCAGCAGTGATGGCTGGGGACAGAGGAACACTGAAGCTTTCTTT. Based on the CDR3 plus reference TRBV2 and TRBJ1-1, the full variable domain is EPEVTQTPSHQVTQMGQEVILRCVPISNHLYFYWYRQILGQKVEFLVSFYNNEISEKSEIFDDQFSVERPDGSNFTLKIRSTKLEDSAMYFCASSDGWGQRNTEAFFGQGTRLTVV.

The chain uses TRBV7-9 and TRBJ2-2, with no clear D. The CDR3 is 13 amino acids. CDR1 SEHNR and CDR2 FQNEAQ come from the germline V gene (reference sequence). V lost 4 bases, J lost 5 bases, and 8 bases lay in between. The CDR3 loop is CASSSLHTGELFF. The CDR3, as DNA: TGTGCCAGCAGCTCGCTTCATACCGGGGAGCTGTTTTTT.

The sample holds one count of this clone. The chain carries TRBV30 and TRBJ1-3; no reliable D call. Looked up from germline, CDR1 is GTSNPN and CDR2 is SVGIG (reference sequence). V lost 0 bases to trimming and J lost 4 bases, with 10 bases between them. This CDR3 region has 14 residues. The CDR3 spells CAWSVAVAGNTIYF. DNA of the CDR3: TGTGCCTGGAGTGTGGCGGTGGCGGGAAACACCATATATTTT.

V and J are TRBV6-5 and TRBJ2-1; the D call may be TRBD1 or TRBD2 (6 bases each). V was shortened by 6 bases and J by 6 bases, with 15 bases between the two germline ends. The CDR3 contains 14 residues. From germline, CDR1 is MNHEY and CDR2 SVGAGI. CDR3 protein: CASRRGAVGNEQFF. The CDR3, as DNA: TGTGCCAGCAGGAGGGGGGCCGTGGGCAATGAGCAGTTCTTC.

The rearrangement joins TRBV30 to TRBJ1-2; maybe TRBD1 (5 bases). Trimming stripped 2 bases from V and 7 bases from J, with 14 bases between. The V gene's germline CDR1 is GTSNPN and CDR2 SVGIG (reference sequence). The CDR3 has 13 amino acids. This CDR3 is CAWSTGGFSGYTF. The CDR3 coding sequence is TGTGCCTGGAGTACTGGGGGATTTAGTGGCTACACCTTC.

The V call is TRBV5-1, the J call TRBJ2-2, with unresolved D. V shed 0 bases and J shed 2 bases, with 8 bases lying between them. Germline V lookup: CDR1 SGHRS, CDR2 YFSETQ. The CDR3 covers 15 residues. In nucleotides, the CDR3 is TGCGCCAGCAGCTTGGAAAGCCTTAACACCGGGGAGCTGTTTTTT. Translating gives CASSLESLNTGELFF.

The rearrangement joins TRBV7-9 to TRBJ1-6; 8 bases align to TRBD1. Germline trimming cut 4 bases from V and 14 bases from J; bases unmatched to any gene: 13. The CDR3 length is 15 residues. Germline lookup yields CDR1 SEHNR and CDR2 FQNEAQ (reference sequence). The CDR3 protein is CASSSTGTGLSALHF. In nucleotides, the CDR3 is TGTGCCAGCAGCTCGACCGGGACAGGACTTTCGGCCCTCCACTTT.

This clone was seen a single time. The chain combines TRBV6-1 with TRBJ1-5, with 7 bases identical to TRBD1. The CDR3 extends over 12 amino acids. Germline loops: CDR1 MNHNS, CDR2 SASEGT. V was pared by 5 bases and J by 10 bases, with 5 bases of the junction left unmatched. CDR3: CASSSEGAPQHF. The CDR3 coding sequence is TGTGCCAGCAGTTCGGAGGGGGCTCCCCAGCATTTT.

V is TRBV18 and J is TRBJ2-7; TRBD1 matches 7 bases. Trimming removed 4 bases from V and 3 bases from J; junction bases left unmatched: 9. The length of the CDR3 is 15 residues. The germline CDR1 and CDR2 sequences are KGHSH and LQKENI. The CDR3 region has the DNA TGTGCCAGCTCACTCAACCGGGACAGTTTCTACGAGCAGTACTTC. It specifies CASSLNRDSFYEQYF.

J is TRBJ2-2 and V is TRBV5-8; TRBD2 agrees at 11 bases. In germline, CDR1 is SGHTS, CDR2 YDEGEE. V was pared by 3 bases and J by 4 bases, with 11 bases of the junction left unmatched. There are 18 residues in the CDR3. The CDR3 reads CASSSGTSGQRGTGELFF. The DNA of the CDR3 is TGTGCCAGCAGCTCCGGGACTAGCGGACAACGTGGCACCGGGGAGCTGTTTTTT.

V gene TRBV5-6 combines with J gene TRBJ2-5; TRBD2 is a possible D gene (6 bases). Germline CDR1 reads SGHDT; CDR2 reads YYEEEE. V was clipped by 4 bases and J by 1 base, with 11 bases between them. The CDR3 sequence is 14 residues long. The CDR3 bases are TGTGCCAGCAGCCTCAGCGGGTTCCAAGAGACCCAGTACTTC. Translation: CASSLSGFQETQYF.

This clone was seen only once. The rearrangement joins TRBV28 to TRBJ1-1, with 10 bases lining up with TRBD1. The V segment lost 6 bases and the J segment 8 bases; nucleotides outside the gene matches: 3. CDR1 and CDR2 (germline): MDHEN, SYDVKM. The CDR3 contains 12 residues. The CDR3 DNA reads as TGTGCCAGCAGGAGGACAGGGGGAGAAGCTTTCTTT. Translation: CASRRTGGEAFF.

The V gene is TRBV5-4, the J gene TRBJ2-7; D is ambiguous. The germline V gene encodes CDR1 SGHNT and CDR2 YYREEE (reference sequence). The CDR3 loop spans 14 amino acids. V shed 0 bases and J shed 8 bases, with 15 bases lying between them. The CDR3 nucleotides are TGTGCCAGCAGCTTGGTAGGCAACCCCGGGCAGCAGTACTTC. Encoded protein: CASSLVGNPGQQYF.

This chain links TRBV6-5 with TRBJ1-4; 9 bases agree with TRBD1. In germline, CDR1 is MNHEY, CDR2 SVGAGI. V lost 5 bases, J lost 4 bases, and 5 bases stayed unmatched. This CDR3 region has 15 residues. CDR3 DNA sequence: TGTGCCAGCAGTCGCGGACAGGGGCGTAATGAAAAACTGTTTTTT. As protein: CASSRGQGRNEKLFF.